This is a list of T cell receptor beta chains from one sample in a study of T cell clonotyping in hematopoietic cell transplantation. Sequencing used immunoSEQ multiplex PCR; TCRdb keeps in-frame clones, though not all of them. The data contain 60,000 to 75,000 clones, roughly 94% of them singletons. Sequences were obtained from peripheral blood mononuclear cells. All receptors come from a man aged 45-60 years in good health. Some clones in this sample may be carry-over from other donors' samples. Each CDR3 is given with its conserved first and last residue. The D gene is left open where the match is weak. A clone size is listed for some rows: how often the clone was seen (once, few, many), or a class if it is expanded.

abundance	v_gene	d_gene	j_gene	CDR3nt	CDR3aa
.	TRBV30	.	TRBJ2-7	TGTGCCTGGAGTGTTTCCCTTAGGGGCGAGCAGTACTTC	CAWSVSLRGEQYF
.	TRBV5-1	TRBD1	TRBJ2-7	TGCGCCAGCAGCCCTACAGGGGTGAGGACCTACGAGCAGTACTTC	CASSPTGVRTYEQYF
.	TRBV7-6	.	TRBJ1-2	TGTGCCAGCAGCTTAGTATCAGCAGGGGCTGGAGGCTATGGCTACACCTTC	CASSLVSAGAGGYGYTF
once	TRBV25-1	TRBD1	TRBJ2-1	TGTGCCAGCAGTGCGGACAGGGATGAGCAGTTCTTC	CASSADRDEQFF
.	TRBV28	.	TRBJ1-3	TGTGCCAGCAGTCTCCCCGGGACGCTTGGAAACACCATATATTTT	CASSLPGTLGNTIYF
.	TRBV28	TRBD2	TRBJ2-1	TGTGCCAGCAGTTTATTCCTGGGACTAGCGGGTGAAAATGAGCAGTTCTTC	CASSLFLGLAGENEQFF
.	TRBV4-1	TRBD1	TRBJ2-4	TGCGCCAGCAGCTCTCAAACCGGGACAGGGGAACTGAACATTCAGTACTTC	CASSSQTGTGELNIQYF
.	TRBV29-1	TRBD1	TRBJ1-3	TGCAGCGGAACACAGGGGGCCGGAAACACCATATATTTT	CSGTQGAGNTIYF
.	TRBV6-1	TRBD1	TRBJ2-7	TGTGCCAGCAGGGCAGGGGGCTCGAGCTCCTACGAGCAGTACTTC	CASRAGGSSSYEQYF
.	TRBV7-2	.	TRBJ2-3	TGTGCCAGCAGCTTAGGACAACGACTCGCGGATACGCAGTATTTT	CASSLGQRLADTQYF
once	TRBV29-1	.	TRBJ2-7	TGCAGCGCAGGAGGGGTGAGGGAGCAGTACTTC	CSAGGVREQYF
.	TRBV19	.	TRBJ2-6	TGTGCCAGTGTTACCTCTGGGGCCAACGTCCTGACTTTC	CASVTSGANVLTF
.	TRBV30	.	TRBJ2-4	TGTGCCTGGAGTCCCGGAAAAAACATTCAGTACTTC	CAWSPGKNIQYF
.	TRBV7-6	.	TRBJ2-5	TGTGCCAGCAGCGAATACCAAGAGACCCAGTACTTC	CASSEYQETQYF
.	TRBV6-4	.	TRBJ2-3	TGTGCCAGCAGTCCCGGGGCGGGTAGCACAGATACGCAGTATTTT	CASSPGAGSTDTQYF
once	TRBV11-3	.	TRBJ2-2	TGTGCCAGCAGCTACAGACAGAACACCGGGGAGCTGTTTTTT	CASSYRQNTGELFF
.	TRBV6-1	TRBD2	TRBJ2-3	TGTGCCACCGCGACTAGCGGTAATACGCAGTATTTT	CATATSGNTQYF
.	TRBV6-5	.	TRBJ2-1	TGTGCCAGCAGACGCGGACAATGGGGGTACAATGAGCAGTTCTTC	CASRRGQWGYNEQFF
.	TRBV10-1	TRBD2	TRBJ2-1	TGCGCCAGCAGTGAGTCGACAGCGGGAGGCCACAATGAGCAGTTCTTC	CASSESTAGGHNEQFF
once	TRBV29-1	.	TRBJ1-2	TGCAGCGTCGAGTCCATTGGGGTGATAACCTTC	CSVESIGVITF
.	TRBV7-8	.	TRBJ2-5	TGTGCCAGCAGCTACAGCCAACCGGGGCCTGGGCGGGAGACCCAGTACTTC	CASSYSQPGPGRETQYF
.	TRBV11-1	.	TRBJ2-3	TGTGCCAGCGGGTCCCGCACAGATACGCAGTATTTT	CASGSRTDTQYF
.	TRBV5-5	.	TRBJ2-3	TGTGCCAGCAGCTTGGCGGGCAGCGAGGGGACAGATACGCAGTATTTT	CASSLAGSEGTDTQYF
.	TRBV25-1	TRBD1	TRBJ2-2	TGTGCCAGCAGTGACGTGGGGGGACAGGGGGGCACCGGGGAGCTGTTTTTT	CASSDVGGQGGTGELFF
.	TRBV7-2	.	TRBJ1-5	TGTGCCAGCAGCTTAAATGGACAGATTAATCAGCCCCAGCATTTT	CASSLNGQINQPQHF
.	TRBV4-2	TRBD2	TRBJ2-1	TGTGCCAGCAGCCAGGAACTAGCGGGGGGCTACAATGAGCAGTTCTTC	CASSQELAGGYNEQFF
.	TRBV7-9	.	TRBJ1-1	TGTGCCAGCAGCTTAGCGCGGACGGAGACTGAAGCTTTCTTT	CASSLARTETEAFF
once	TRBV19	.	TRBJ1-5	TGTGCCAGTACCTCCGAGCTGGGCAGGGTAAATCAGCCCCAGCATTTT	CASTSELGRVNQPQHF
.	TRBV11-3	.	TRBJ2-1	TGTGCCAGCAGCTTAGACGGGGTAGTCTACAATGAGCAGTTCTTC	CASSLDGVVYNEQFF
.	TRBV27	.	TRBJ2-7	TGTGCCAGCAGTTCGACCACCCCCGGGACACTTCCCTACGAGCAGTACTTC	CASSSTTPGTLPYEQYF
.	TRBV6-6	.	TRBJ1-2	TGTGCCAGTCTCACTATCTTAGGGGATGGCTACACCTTC	CASLTILGDGYTF
.	TRBV6-1	TRBD1	TRBJ1-1	TGTGCCAGCAGCGGACAGGGTGCGGCTTTCTTT	CASSGQGAAFF
.	TRBV6-1	.	TRBJ1-5	TGTGCCAGCAATCCACAGGGCCAAAAGGAGCCCCAGCATTTT	CASNPQGQKEPQHF
.	TRBV11-2	TRBD1	TRBJ1-5	TGTGCCAGCAGCGAAGACAGGGGCCAGCCCCAGCATTTT	CASSEDRGQPQHF
.	TRBV5-1	TRBD2	TRBJ2-7	TGCGCCAGCAGCCCCGGGACTAGCGGGCAGATCTACGAGCAGTACTTC	CASSPGTSGQIYEQYF
.	TRBV5-1	.	TRBJ1-3	TGCGCCAGCAGCTGGCAGGGTCAGTCTGGAAACACCATATATTTT	CASSWQGQSGNTIYF
.	TRBV25-1	TRBD2	TRBJ2-5	TGTGCTTGCGGGAGGGCTGCTGAGACCCAGTACTTC	CACGRAAETQYF
once	TRBV7-8	.	TRBJ2-7	TGTGCCAGCAGCTTTGACTACTCCAAGGACGAGCAGTACTTC	CASSFDYSKDEQYF
.	TRBV28	TRBD1	TRBJ2-5	TGTGCCAGCAGTTACCCGGGACAGATAGAGACCCAGTACTTC	CASSYPGQIETQYF
.	TRBV7-6	.	TRBJ1-1	TGTGCCAGCAGCTTAGGGTCCCGGGGGCGAGGGAACACTGAAGCTTTCTTT	CASSLGSRGRGNTEAFF
.	TRBV5-4	.	TRBJ1-2	TGTGCCAGCCTCTCAAACGGAAACCCCCATGGCTACACCTTC	CASLSNGNPHGYTF
.	TRBV7-6	.	TRBJ1-5	TGTGCCAGCAGCTTAGCGCTTGATCAGCCCCAGCATTTT	CASSLALDQPQHF
.	TRBV11-1	TRBD2	TRBJ2-7	TGTGCCAGCAGCTTAGGAAGCATGGGGAGGGGCGCGGCCGAGCAGTACTTC	CASSLGSMGRGAAEQYF
.	TRBV27	.	TRBJ1-5	TGTGCCAGCAGTTTGGGATATAGCAATCAGCCCCAGCATTTT	CASSLGYSNQPQHF
.	TRBV7-9	.	TRBJ1-1	TGTGCCCAAGCTCGGCAACCCGATGAAGCTTTCTTT	CAQARQPDEAFF
.	TRBV15	.	TRBJ2-7	TGTGCCACCAGCAGAGAGGGCAGGGGGGGCGAGCAGTACTTC	CATSREGRGGEQYF
.	TRBV6-4	TRBD2	TRBJ2-3	TGTGCCAGCAGTGACGAAGCGGGAGCGAGAGATACGCAGTATTTT	CASSDEAGARDTQYF
once	TRBV7-9	.	TRBJ1-5	TGTGCCAGCAGCTTTGGGGAAAATAGCAATCAGCCCCAGCATTTT	CASSFGENSNQPQHF
.	TRBV27	.	TRBJ2-7	TGTGCCAGCAGTTTTACTAGGGGAGTACCCTCCTACGAGCAGTACTTC	CASSFTRGVPSYEQYF
.	TRBV6-1	TRBD1	TRBJ1-5	TGTGCCAGCAGTGTGGACAGGGGAGGCAATCAGCCCCAGCATTTT	CASSVDRGGNQPQHF
.	TRBV28	TRBD1	TRBJ1-2	TGTGCCAGCAGTTTCCTAACAGGGGGCCACTATGGCTACACCTTC	CASSFLTGGHYGYTF